These 24 T cell receptor beta chains came from one sample sequenced in a study of T-cell memory formation after mild COVID-19. TCRdb itself ran the 5' RACE reads through MiXCR, one entry per CDR3 protein. Of about 140,000 distinct CDR3 sequences listed, 6% to 6.5% are singletons. Sequences were obtained from PBMCs or a T cell subset sorted from them (not recorded which). The origin of the receptors is an adult woman who had mild COVID-19 (a few samples of this study predate the infection). Cell type and time point are not known.

This clonotype was recorded many times. The chain joins TRBV7-2 to TRBJ2-3; D is undetermined. CDR1 and CDR2 (germline): SGHTA, FQGNSA. V lost 5 bases and J lost 2, with 14 bases in between. The CDR3 consists of 15 residues. DNA for the CDR3: TGTGCCAGCAGCCCGGGCCATCCACTCACAGATACGCAGTATTTT. Translated, it gives CASSPGHPLTDTQYF.

This clonotype has a count of ten or more. The gene calls are TRBV7-9 and TRBJ1-1; 9 bases are a match to TRBD1. With V trimmed by 8 bases and J by 1 base, 5 bases remained unmatched. CDR1 and CDR2 (germline): SEHNR, FQNEAQ (reference sequence). This CDR3 spans 14 amino acids. The CDR3 nucleotides are TGTGCCAGCTCGCCGGGACAGGGGAACACTGAAGCTTTCTTT. It is translated as CASSPGQGNTEAFF. The entire variable domain, with the rest obtained from reference TRBV7-9 and TRBJ1-1, is as follows: DTGVSQNPRHKITKRGQNVTFRCDPISEHNRLYWYRQTLGQGPEFLTYFQNEAQLEKSRLLSDRFSAERPKGSFSTLEIQRTEQGDSAMYLCASSPGQGNTEAFFGQGTRLTVV.

Note on this clonotype: A clone one base away is much larger, so this may be a read error. This sequence joins TRBV7-6 and TRBJ2-2, with D hard to call. This CDR3 region has 14 residues. Germline V lookup: CDR1 SGHVS, CDR2 FNYEAQ. V shed 6 bases and J shed 6 bases, with 14 bases lying between them. The CDR3 DNA is TGTGCCAGCAGATTAAACACCTTATCCGGGGAGCTGTTTTTT. It is translated as CASRLNTLSGELFF.

This clonotype was observed at least ten times. The chain employs TRBV7-3 and TRBJ1-2, with D uncertain. Trimming left V 5 bases short and J 1 base short, with 8 bases between. Per germline, CDR1 SGHTA and CDR2 FQGTGA. The length of the CDR3 is 13 residues. In DNA form, the CDR3 reads TGTGCCAGCAGCCCAAACAGTAACTATGGCTACACCTTC. Protein sequence: CASSPNSNYGYTF.

CDR3 sequence: CSARVRGQGAEKTQYF. CDR3 sequence (DNA): TGCAGTGCTAGAGTGAGGGGACAGGGGGCAGAGAAGACCCAGTACTTC. J is TRBJ2-5 and V is TRBV20-1; 12 nucleotides agree with TRBD1. The CDR3 consists of 16 residues. V was clipped by 1 base and J by 6 bases; unmatched bases: 9. Germline V gene sequence: CDR1 DFQATT, CDR2 SNEGSKA (reference sequence).

The table lists this clonotype with many counts. This sequence joins TRBV7-9 and TRBJ2-7; D unclear. Germline CDR1 and CDR2: SEHNR and FQNEAQ (reference sequence). The CDR3 totals 13 residues. V was shortened by 1 base and J by 3 bases, with 7 bases between the two germline ends. CDR3 protein: CASSLDIRYEQYF. The DNA of the CDR3 is TGTGCCAGCAGCTTAGATATCCGCTACGAGCAGTACTTC.

Many counts were recorded for this clonotype. This chain joins TRBV6-5 and TRBJ2-7; TRBD2 matches 15 bases. Trimming took 4 bases from V and 0 from J; bases not matched to a gene: 16. This CDR3 is built from 21 residues. CDR1 MNHEY and CDR2 SVGAGI come from the germline V gene. CDR3 residues: CASSSIPPGLAGGTNSYEQYF. Here the CDR3 DNA reads TGTGCCAGCAGTTCGATCCCCCCGGGACTAGCGGGAGGTACTAACTCCTACGAGCAGTACTTC.

This clonotype occurred a few times. This sequence joins TRBV7-9 and TRBJ1-1; D remains ambiguous. The V gene's germline CDR1 is SEHNR and CDR2 FQNEAQ (reference sequence). Trimming cost V 2 bases and J 0 bases, with 4 bases left between them. This CDR3 comprises 13 residues. The CDR3 reads CASSLFVNTEAFF. The CDR3 nucleotides read TGTGCCAGCAGCTTATTTGTGAACACTGAAGCTTTCTTT.

This clonotype has a count of ten or more. V gene TRBV5-1 combines with J gene TRBJ2-1; D is perhaps TRBD1 or TRBD2 (5 bases each). The CDR3 consists of 14 residues. Germline CDR1 is SGHRS and CDR2 is YFSETQ. V was trimmed by 3 bases and J by 7 bases, leaving 14 bases between them. Here the CDR3 reads CASSSGLTENEQFF. The CDR3 nucleotides are TGCGCCAGCAGCTCGGGGCTCACGGAGAATGAGCAGTTCTTC.

This clonotype was found many times. The V and J genes are TRBV10-3 and TRBJ1-5; 12 bases align to TRBD1. There are 14 residues in the CDR3. The V gene's germline CDR1 is ENHRY and CDR2 SYGVKD. V shed 7 bases, J shed 4 bases, and the junction held 2 bases outside the gene matches. CDR3 sequence reads: CAIKGQGANQPQHF. CDR3 DNA sequence: TGTGCCATCAAGGGACAGGGGGCGAATCAGCCCCAGCATTTT.

This clonotype has at least ten counts. The chain uses TRBV6-2 or TRBV6-3 and TRBJ2-5; D gene ambiguous. The V gene's germline CDR1 is MNHEY and CDR2 SVGEGT. With 2 bases removed from V and 4 bases from J, the gap between germline ends came to 2 bases. The CDR3 has 11 residues. Here the CDR3 reads CASSYGETQYF. Here the CDR3 DNA reads TGTGCCAGCAGTTACGGAGAGACCCAGTACTTC.

This clonotype turned up a few times. The chain uses TRBV7-8 and TRBJ1-1, with 10 positions matching TRBD1. The V and J ends lost 5 bases and 0 bases, in that order; junction bases with no gene match: 9. Germline CDR1 and CDR2: SGHVS and FQNEAQ. The CDR3 totals 17 residues. CDR3 sequence (DNA): TGTGCCAGCAGCGTGATAGGGACAGGGGTAATGAACACTGAAGCTTTCTTT. Encoded protein: CASSVIGTGVMNTEAFF. The complete variable domain, with remaining parts taken from reference TRBV7-8 and TRBJ1-1, reads GAGVSQSPRYKVAKRGQDVALRCDPISGHVSLFWYQQALGQGPEFLTYFQNEAQLDKSGLPSDRFFAERPEGSVSTLKIQRTQQEDSAVYLCASSVIGTGVMNTEAFFGQGTRLTVV.

This clonotype was counted many times. The CDR3 bases are TGCGCCAGCGCCACAGGGAGCTCCTACGAGCAGTACTTC. The encoded protein is CASATGSSYEQYF. J is TRBJ2-7 and V is TRBV5-1; tentatively, D is TRBD1 (6 bases). V gave up 7 bases and J gave up 0 bases, with 11 bases separating them. Germline V lookup: CDR1 SGHRS, CDR2 YFSETQ. The CDR3 sequence is 13 residues long.

This clonotype has ten or more counts. The chain couples TRBV20-1 to TRBJ2-7; 10 bases are shared with TRBD2. The CDR3 has 12 amino acids. The V gene end was trimmed by 0 bases and the J gene end by 9 bases; junction bases not matched to a gene: 2. Germline CDR1 is DFQATT and CDR2 is SNEGSKA (reference sequence). Here the CDR3 DNA reads TGCAGTGCTAGAGATTGGACTAGCGGGCAGTACTTC. It is translated as CSARDWTSGQYF.

This clonotype was counted only a few times. The gene calls are TRBV6-6 and TRBJ1-1; the D gene is possibly TRBD1 (6 bases). V dropped 2 bases and J dropped 1 base, with 8 bases sitting between them. There are 14 residues in the CDR3. CDR1 and CDR2 (germline): MNHNY, SVGAGI (reference sequence). CDR3 in amino acids: CASSYRGRNTEAFF. DNA for the CDR3: TGTGCCAGCAGTTACAGGGGGAGGAACACTGAAGCTTTCTTT.

This clonotype was recorded a few times. The chain combines TRBV28 with TRBJ1-5; possible D gene TRBD1, 5 bases. The CDR3 runs 16 residues. Per the germline V gene, CDR1 is MDHEN and CDR2 is SYDVKM. The ends were cut back, 6 bases at V and 0 bases at J, with 15 bases in the middle. CDR3 in amino acids: CASRRRDLYSNQPQHF. CDR3 bases: TGTGCCAGCAGGCGGCGGGACCTTTATAGCAATCAGCCCCAGCATTTT.

The sample holds many counts of this clonotype. CDR3: CASSFATRGEQYF. The CDR3 DNA reads as TGTGCCAGCAGTTTCGCCACACGGGGTGAGCAGTACTTC. The chain carries TRBV27 and TRBJ2-7, with D possibly being TRBD2 (5 bases). Germline loops: CDR1 MNHEY, CDR2 SMNVEV (reference sequence). The CDR3 is made up of 13 amino acids. V dropped 3 bases and J dropped 7 bases, with 13 bases sitting between them.

V and J are TRBV12-3 or TRBV12-4 and TRBJ2-7; TRBD1 agrees at 11 bases. The J segment lost 2 bases and the V segment lost 3 bases, leaving 3 bases of the junction unmatched. This CDR3 has 15 residues. The CDR3 DNA sequence: TGTGCCAGCAGTTTGGACAGGGGGCGACCCTACGAGCAGTACTTC. This codes for CASSLDRGRPYEQYF.

The chain carries TRBV4-2 and TRBJ1-5, with D possibly matching TRBD1 (5 bases). Trimming took off 1 base at V and 5 bases at J, with 18 bases between the two ends. Germline assignment: CDR1 LGHNA and CDR2 YNFKEQ. CDR3 size: 17 residues. The CDR3 loop reads CASSQGGIARAHQPQHF. The DNA of the CDR3 is TGTGCCAGCAGCCAAGGGGGAATAGCCAGGGCGCATCAGCCCCAGCATTTT.

This chain connects TRBV12-3 or TRBV12-4 to TRBJ2-1; 7 bases map to TRBD2. The junction had 6 bases not matched to a gene; V was cut back by 0 bases and J by 10 bases. The CDR3 totals 14 residues. Written as DNA, the CDR3 is TGTGCCAGCAGTTTAGCGGGGGGGTTTGGGGAGCAGTTCTTC. It is translated as CASSLAGGFGEQFF.

This clonotype showed up many times. In DNA, the CDR3 is TGTGCCAGCAGCTGGGACTTGAACACTGAAGCTTTCTTT. This translates into CASSWDLNTEAFF. This rearrangement joins TRBV5-6 to TRBJ1-1, with a weak D call TRBD1 (5 bases). This CDR3 has 13 amino acids. Germline V lookup: CDR1 SGHDT, CDR2 YYEEEE. Trimming removed 3 bases at V and 0 bases at J, with 6 bases between.

This chain joins TRBV5-1 and TRBJ1-4; D uncertain. The CDR3 extends over 14 amino acids. V was pared by 0 bases and J by 4 bases, with 7 bases between. Germline loops: CDR1 SGHRS, CDR2 YFSETQ. The CDR3 sequence is CASSLDSFNEKLFF. CDR3 coding DNA: TGCGCCAGCAGCTTGGACAGCTTTAATGAAAAACTGTTTTTT.

This clonotype was detected ten times or more. The J gene is TRBJ2-2, the V gene TRBV5-1, with D maybe TRBD1 (6 bases). This CDR3 spans 17 amino acids. Germline CDR1 SGHRS, CDR2 YFSETQ. Trimming took off 6 bases at V and 5 bases at J, with 23 bases between the two ends. CDR3 nucleotides: TGCGCCAGCAACCTGCACTTAGTGACAGGTGGGACCGGGGAGCTGTTTTTT. This codes for CASNLHLVTGGTGELFF.

This clonotype was counted between two and nine times. V gene TRBV3-1 combines with J gene TRBJ2-7; D may correspond to TRBD1 or TRBD2 (5 bases each). Per germline, CDR1 LGHDT and CDR2 YNNKEL (reference sequence). This CDR3 contains 14 residues. Trimming pared 2 bases from V and 12 bases from J, leaving 20 bases between. The CDR3 DNA is TGTGCCAGCAGCCAAAGGGGACGACAGAGTGGATTGTACTTC. It specifies CASSQRGRQSGLYF.